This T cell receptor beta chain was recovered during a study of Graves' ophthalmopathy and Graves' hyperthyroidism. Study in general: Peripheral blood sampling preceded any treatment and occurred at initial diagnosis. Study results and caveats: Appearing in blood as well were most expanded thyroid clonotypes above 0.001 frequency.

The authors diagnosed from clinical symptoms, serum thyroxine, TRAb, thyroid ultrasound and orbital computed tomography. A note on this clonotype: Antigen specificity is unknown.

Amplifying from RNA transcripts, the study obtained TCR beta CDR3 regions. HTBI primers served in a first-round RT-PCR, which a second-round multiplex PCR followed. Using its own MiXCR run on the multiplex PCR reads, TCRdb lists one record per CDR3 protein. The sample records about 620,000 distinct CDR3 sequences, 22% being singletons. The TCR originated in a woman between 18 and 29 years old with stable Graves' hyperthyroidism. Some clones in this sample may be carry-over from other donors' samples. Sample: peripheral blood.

CDR3 DNA: TGTGCCAGCAGTGAAAAAGGAGGAATCACTGAAGCTTTCTTT. Amino acids: CASSEKGGITEAFF. The chain combines TRBV2 with TRBJ1-1, with D uncertain. The CDR3 loop spans 14 amino acids. Germline loops: CDR1 SNHLY, CDR2 FYNNEI. V gave up 2 bases and J gave up 4 bases, with 11 bases separating them.